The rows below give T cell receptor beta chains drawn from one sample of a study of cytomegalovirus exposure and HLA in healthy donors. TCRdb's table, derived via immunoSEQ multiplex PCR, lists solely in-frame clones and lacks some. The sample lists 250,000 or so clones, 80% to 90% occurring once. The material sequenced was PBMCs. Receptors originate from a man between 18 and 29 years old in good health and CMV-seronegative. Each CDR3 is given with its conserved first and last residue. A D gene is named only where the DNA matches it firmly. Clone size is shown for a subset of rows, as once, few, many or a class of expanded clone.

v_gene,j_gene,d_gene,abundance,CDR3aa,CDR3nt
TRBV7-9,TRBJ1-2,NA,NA,CASSFLSGPGGYTF,TGTGCCAGCAGCTTCCTTTCAGGGCCGGGTGGCTACACCTTC
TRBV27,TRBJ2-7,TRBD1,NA,CASSLGQGRSYEQYF,TGTGCCAGCAGTTTGGGACAGGGTCGTTCCTACGAGCAGTACTTC
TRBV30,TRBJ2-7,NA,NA,CAWSVEGGEQYF,TGTGCCTGGAGTGTAGAAGGGGGCGAGCAGTACTTC
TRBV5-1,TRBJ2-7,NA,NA,CASSLGQVRYEQYF,TGCGCCAGCAGCTTGGGACAGGTGAGGTACGAGCAGTACTTC
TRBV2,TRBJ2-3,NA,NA,CASMETWLDTQYF,TGTGCCAGCATGGAGACTTGGCTAGATACGCAGTATTTT
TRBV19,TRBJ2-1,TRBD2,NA,CASSLTSGRADEQFF,TGTGCCAGTAGCCTGACTAGCGGGAGGGCCGATGAGCAGTTCTTC
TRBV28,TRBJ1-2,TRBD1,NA,CAATGVMSNYGYTF,TGTGCCGCAACAGGGGTGATGAGTAACTATGGCTACACCTTC
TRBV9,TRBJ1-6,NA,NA,CASSVSRGESPLHF,TGTGCCAGCAGCGTTTCCAGGGGTGAATCACCCCTCCACTTT
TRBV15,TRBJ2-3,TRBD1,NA,CATRYETGADTQYF,TGTGCCACCAGATACGAAACAGGGGCAGATACGCAGTATTTT
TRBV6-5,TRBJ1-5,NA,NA,CASSYRRENQPQHF,TGTGCCAGCAGTTACCGACGGGAAAATCAGCCCCAGCATTTT
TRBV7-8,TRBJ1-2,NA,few,CASSLERAGDGYTF,TGTGCCAGCAGCTTAGAGAGGGCAGGGGATGGCTACACCTTC
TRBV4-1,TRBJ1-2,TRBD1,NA,CASSQVETGLHGYTF,TGCGCCAGCAGCCAAGTTGAGACAGGGCTGCATGGCTACACCTTC
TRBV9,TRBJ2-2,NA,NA,CASSVAGWTGELFF,TGTGCCAGCAGCGTAGCGGGGTGGACCGGGGAGCTGTTTTTT
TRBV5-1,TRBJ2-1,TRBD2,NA,CASKTSGSPRTLPPFSSYNEQFF,TGCGCCAGCAAGACTAGCGGGAGTCCCAGAACGCTCCCTCCTTTTAGCTCCTACAATGAGCAGTTCTTC
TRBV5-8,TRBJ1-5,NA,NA,CASSYPGQGGYQPQHF,TGTGCCAGCAGCTACCCCGGGCAGGGAGGTTATCAGCCCCAGCATTTT
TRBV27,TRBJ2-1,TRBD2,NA,CASSFTGGYNEQFF,TGTGCCAGCAGTTTTACGGGGGGCTACAATGAGCAGTTCTTC
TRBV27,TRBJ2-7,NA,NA,CASSPNSYYEQYF,TGTGCCAGCAGTCCGAACTCGTACTACGAGCAGTACTTC
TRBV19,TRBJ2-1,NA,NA,CASSIGTYYNEQFF,TGTGCCAGTAGTATAGGGACTTACTACAATGAGCAGTTCTTC
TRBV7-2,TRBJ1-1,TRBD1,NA,CASSVLTGDTEAFF,TGTGCCAGCAGCGTTCTGACAGGGGACACTGAAGCTTTCTTT
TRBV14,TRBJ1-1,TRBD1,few,CASSQLGQGVRAFF,TGTGCCAGCAGCCAGTTGGGACAGGGGGTGAGAGCTTTCTTT
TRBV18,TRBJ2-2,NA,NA,CASSPLGGGPLTGELFF,TGTGCCAGCTCACCACTTGGCGGGGGCCCACTCACCGGGGAGCTGTTTTTT
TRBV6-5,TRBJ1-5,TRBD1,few,CASRSGGSNQPQHF,TGTGCCAGCAGGTCAGGGGGTAGCAATCAGCCCCAGCATTTT
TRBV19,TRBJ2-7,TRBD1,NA,CASSTTGGLYEQYF,TGTGCCAGTAGTACGACAGGGGGCCTTTACGAGCAGTACTTC
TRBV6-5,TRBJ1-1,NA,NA,CASSYSIEGESTEAFF,TGTGCCAGCAGTTACTCGATAGAGGGAGAGAGCACTGAAGCTTTCTTT
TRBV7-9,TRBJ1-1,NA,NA,CASSLDGLGQIEAFF,TGTGCCAGCAGCTTAGACGGACTTGGACAGATCGAAGCTTTCTTT